This T cell receptor beta chain was recorded in a study of chemoradiotherapy in HPV16-positive cancers. Across the study: A couple of HPV16-positive patients' cells yielded candidate HPV-specific clones and common motifs.

This clone has just one count. Its antigen is still unknown. Samples were taken several times over chemoradiotherapy. Study-wide points: HPV-specific T cells were functionally defined from only a couple of HPV16-positive patients. Better recurrence-free survival went with HPV-responsive T-cell expansion in HPV16-positive patients.

This table comes from immunoSEQ multiplex PCR, and its TCRdb copy is limited to in-frame clones, with some not included. Of about 68,000 clones detected, 88% appear once; the ten largest clones hold more than 3.5%. Between the trimmed V and J ends, which lost 6 bases and 5 bases, there was a span of 11 bases. Germline lookup yields CDR1 SGHRS and CDR2 YFSETQ. The CDR3 extends over 12 amino acids. The rearrangement joins TRBV5-1 to TRBJ2-5; D is ambiguous. The sequence came from a human donor with HPV-associated anogenital cancer. Source: blood, taken from a patient who underwent chemoradiotherapy. The CDR3 nucleotides are TGCGCCAGCATCGGTAGTGACGAGACCCAGTACTTC. This translates into CASIGSDETQYF.